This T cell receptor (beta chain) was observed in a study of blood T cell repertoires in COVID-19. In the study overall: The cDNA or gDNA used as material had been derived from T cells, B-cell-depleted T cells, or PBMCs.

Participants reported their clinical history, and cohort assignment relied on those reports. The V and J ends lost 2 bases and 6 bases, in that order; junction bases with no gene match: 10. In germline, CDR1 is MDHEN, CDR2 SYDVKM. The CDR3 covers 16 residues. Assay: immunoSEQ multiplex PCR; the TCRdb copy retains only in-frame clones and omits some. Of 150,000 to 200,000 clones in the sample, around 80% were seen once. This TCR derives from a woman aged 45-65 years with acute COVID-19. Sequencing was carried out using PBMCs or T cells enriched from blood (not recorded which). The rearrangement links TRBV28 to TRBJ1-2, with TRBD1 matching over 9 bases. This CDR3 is CASSLAPGQGGHGYTF. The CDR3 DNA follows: TGTGCCAGCAGTTTAGCGCCGGGACAGGGAGGCCATGGCTACACCTTC.